Described below is a single T cell receptor beta chain sequence and its context. Sequencing used immunoSEQ multiplex PCR; TCRdb keeps in-frame clones, though not all of them. Among about 150,000 clones listed, just under 85% were seen once. CDR3 size: 14 residues. V lost 0 bases, J lost 4 bases, and 7 bases lay in between. The germline gives CDR1 LNHNV, CDR2 YYDKDF (reference sequence). This entry belongs to a study of cytomegalovirus exposure and HLA in healthy donors. The receptor was derived from a man in his thirties or forties in good health and CMV-seropositive. This chain uses TRBV15 with TRBJ1-3, with a tentative D call TRBD1 (5 bases). The sample taken for sequencing was PBMCs. In nucleotides, the CDR3 is TGTGCCACCAGCAGAGATCGGGGGGGAAACACCATATATTTT. This encodes CATSRDRGGNTIYF.